Below, 22 T cell receptor beta chains from the same sample are listed, as sequenced in a study of T cell responses to AZD1222 COVID-19 vaccine. This table comes from immunoSEQ multiplex PCR, and its TCRdb copy is limited to in-frame clones, with some not included. Of 75,000 to 95,000 clones listed, roughly 88% are singletons. Here the sequenced sample was peripheral blood, taken on day 0 of AZD1222 vaccination. These receptors all stem from an adult in good health.

CDR3 sequence reads: CAISARQGADTGELFF. CDR3 DNA sequence: TGTGCCATCAGTGCTCGACAGGGTGCGGACACCGGGGAGCTGTTTTTT. V gene TRBV10-3 combines with J gene TRBJ2-2; 7 bases map to TRBD1. The germline gives CDR1 ENHRY, CDR2 SYGVKD. The CDR3 totals 16 residues. Trimming cost V 4 bases and J 3 bases; bases outside gene matches: 8.

The chain is built from TRBV4-2 and TRBJ2-2, with D possibly TRBD1 on 5 matching bases. CDR3 length: 14 amino acids. CDR1 is LGHNA, CDR2 YNFKEQ, per germline. Trimming stripped 6 bases from V and 2 bases from J, with 10 bases between. CDR3: CASRGQVNTGELFF. CDR3 DNA sequence: TGTGCCAGCAGGGGGCAGGTAAACACCGGGGAGCTGTTTTTT.

This sequence joins TRBV7-8 and TRBJ2-1; a possible D gene is TRBD1 (5 bases). Trimming took off 5 bases at V and 7 bases at J, with 12 bases between the two ends. Germline-derived CDR1 and CDR2 are SGHVS and FQNEAQ. The CDR3 consists of 13 residues. The CDR3 nucleotides read TGTGCCAGCAGCGCACAGGTCCTAAATGAGCAGTTCTTC. It yields the protein CASSAQVLNEQFF.

The genes are TRBV7-9 and TRBJ2-7; the D call may be TRBD1 or TRBD2 (5 bases each). In germline, CDR1 is SEHNR, CDR2 FQNEAQ (reference sequence). The CDR3 has 14 residues. V was pared by 1 base and J by 1 base, with 8 bases between. The DNA of the CDR3 is TGTGCCAGCAGCTTAGGGGACGGATCCTACGAGCAGTACTTC. Encoded protein: CASSLGDGSYEQYF.

This clone was picked up one time. This sequence joins TRBV28 and TRBJ1-5, with D perhaps TRBD1 (6 bases). The CDR3 runs to 12 residues. The V gene lost 6 bases and the J gene lost 6 bases, with 9 bases spanning the gap. CDR1 is MDHEN and CDR2 is SYDVKM in the germline V gene. CDR3 DNA sequence: TGTGCCAGCAGATCAGGGGTTCAGCCCCAGCATTTT. Translated: CASRSGVQPQHF.

The chain has TRBV18 and TRBJ2-5; no clear D. Between the trimmed V and J ends, which lost 1 base and 1 base, there was a span of 7 bases. Per the germline V gene, CDR1 is KGHSH and CDR2 is LQKENI. This CDR3 contains 14 residues. CDR3 in amino acids: CASSPRAPQETQYF. The CDR3 nucleotides are TGTGCCAGCTCACCACGAGCCCCCCAAGAGACCCAGTACTTC.

The chain links TRBV5-4 to TRBJ2-3, with a weak D call TRBD2 (6 bases). The CDR3 spans 16 residues. Germline CDR1 reads SGHNT; CDR2 reads YYREEE (reference sequence). Trimming stripped 1 base from V and 3 bases from J, with 15 bases between. The CDR3 spells CASSLLGRERTDTQYF. The CDR3 nucleotides are TGTGCCAGCAGCTTGTTGGGACGGGAGAGAACAGATACGCAGTATTTT.

V and J are TRBV7-9 and TRBJ1-6; 9 positions match TRBD1. Germline CDR1 reads SEHNR; CDR2 reads FQNEAQ (reference sequence). V dropped 4 bases and J dropped 9; count of bases not matched to a gene: 10. There are 16 residues in the CDR3. Written as DNA, the CDR3 is TGTGCCAGCAGCTCCCAGACAGGGGGTGTCAGTTCACCCCTCCACTTT. Protein sequence: CASSSQTGGVSSPLHF.

The chain recombines TRBV15 with TRBJ2-7; 9 bases map to TRBD1. V dropped 3 bases and J dropped 5; count of bases not matched to a gene: 5. The CDR3 extends over 14 amino acids. CDR1 and CDR2 from the germline V gene are LNHNV and YYDKDF (reference sequence). CDR3 protein: CATSSTGGSDEQYF. Written as DNA, the CDR3 is TGTGCCACCAGCAGTACAGGGGGCAGCGACGAGCAGTACTTC.

The chain employs TRBV7-8 and TRBJ1-6; 10 nucleotides align to TRBD1. Germline lookup yields CDR1 SGHVS and CDR2 FQNEAQ. The length of the CDR3 is 15 residues. Trimming at V came to 3 bases and at J to 6 bases, leaving 2 bases not matched to a gene. The CDR3 loop reads CASSFGTGVNSPLHF. The CDR3 nucleotides read TGTGCCAGCAGCTTTGGGACAGGGGTTAATTCACCCCTCCACTTT.

The V and J genes are TRBV19 and TRBJ1-5; D possibly corresponds to TRBD1 (5 bases). This CDR3 spans 12 amino acids. CDR1 and CDR2 from the germline V gene are LNHDA and SQIVND (reference sequence). The V and J ends lost 3 bases and 8 bases respectively, with 8 bases between them. The CDR3 spells CASSIGGEPQHF. CDR3 in DNA: TGTGCCAGTAGTATTGGAGGGGAGCCCCAGCATTTT.

The V call is TRBV5-1, the J call TRBJ2-5, with TRBD2 matching over 15 bases. Germline CDR1 SGHRS, CDR2 YFSETQ. The CDR3 extends over 16 amino acids. V dropped 5 bases and J dropped 5; count of bases not matched to a gene: 7. CDR3 coding DNA: TGCGCCAGCAGAATGGGGACTAGCGGGAGGTCTGAGACCCAGTACTTC. Protein sequence: CASRMGTSGRSETQYF.

This chain connects TRBV18 to TRBJ2-1; 9 nucleotides match TRBD1. Germline CDR1 reads KGHSH; CDR2 reads LQKENI. V shed 5 bases and J 7 bases; nucleotides not matched to a gene: 6. The CDR3 contains 14 residues. The CDR3 DNA reads as TGTGCCAGCTCATCAACAGGGGGCCGGAATGAGCAGTTCTTC. Amino acids: CASSSTGGRNEQFF.

The CDR3 reads CATEGERDTEAFF. For the CDR3, the DNA is TGTGCCACCGAAGGAGAGAGGGACACTGAAGCTTTCTTT. V is TRBV24-1 and J is TRBJ1-1, with no clear D. Trimming took off 9 bases at V and 3 bases at J, with 13 bases between the two ends. This CDR3 is built from 13 residues. Germline assignment: CDR1 KGHDR and CDR2 SFDVKD.

This clone was picked up many times. The gene calls are TRBV6-5 and TRBJ1-4; the D is unclear. The germline gives CDR1 MNHEY, CDR2 SVGAGI. V was trimmed by 4 bases and J by 8 bases, leaving 14 bases between them. The length of the CDR3 is 14 residues. CDR3 residues: CASSSDYLLEKLFF. Here the CDR3 DNA reads TGTGCCAGCAGTTCCGACTACTTATTGGAAAAACTGTTTTTT.

This chain joins TRBV6-5 and TRBJ1-3; the D gene is possibly TRBD1 (5 bases). V shed 6 bases and J shed 3 bases, with 6 bases lying between them. The CDR3 runs to 12 residues. Germline V gene lookup returns CDR1 MNHEY and CDR2 SVGAGI. CDR3 nucleotides: TGTGCCAGCAGGGGGGATGGAAACACCATATATTTT. It is translated as CASRGDGNTIYF.

The chain is built from TRBV27 and TRBJ2-7; 10 nucleotides agree with TRBD1. From germline, CDR1 is MNHEY and CDR2 SMNVEV (reference sequence). The CDR3 has 15 residues. V was clipped by 3 bases and J by 2 bases; unmatched bases: 4. The CDR3 region has the DNA TGTGCCAGCAGTTTCGGGACAGGGGTAACCTACGAGCAGTACTTC. Encoded protein: CASSFGTGVTYEQYF.

V gene TRBV5-4 combines with J gene TRBJ2-7, with D possibly called TRBD1 or TRBD2 (6 bases each). This CDR3 has 15 amino acids. Germline loops: CDR1 SGHNT, CDR2 YYREEE (reference sequence). Trimming left V 5 bases short and J 6 bases short, with 21 bases between. The CDR3 nucleotides read TGTGCCAGCAGTCCCTCCTGGGGGGCGGCCGGCGAGCAGTACTTC. This gives the protein CASSPSWGAAGEQYF.

In the case of this clone: Other DNA sequences in the same sample also yield this CDR3. The J gene is TRBJ1-3, the V gene TRBV5-1; TRBD1 matches 8 bases. The CDR3 contains 14 residues. Unmatched junction bases numbered 3, after V lost 4 bases and J lost 3 bases. Germline V gene data show CDR1 as SGHRS and CDR2 as YFSETQ. The CDR3 nucleotides read TGCGCCAGCAGCAGAGGGACAGGTGGAAACACCATATATTTT. As protein: CASSRGTGGNTIYF.

The CDR3 is CASRDYNEQFF. As DNA, the CDR3 is TGTGCCAGCAGGGACTACAATGAGCAGTTCTTC. This rearrangement joins TRBV28 to TRBJ2-1; D is uncertain. The CDR3 totals 11 residues. Looked up from germline, CDR1 is MDHEN and CDR2 is SYDVKM. V was cut by 6 bases and J by 3 bases, with 3 bases left in between. Full variable domain (rest looked up from reference TRBV28 and TRBJ2-1): DVKVTQSSRYLVKRTGEKVFLECVQDMDHENMFWYRQDPGLGLRLIYFSYDVKMKEKGDIPEGYSVSREKKERFSLILESASTNQTSMYLCASRDYNEQFFGPGTRLTVL.

The chain is built from TRBV4-3 and TRBJ2-4; 10 bases are shared with TRBD2. Germline trimming cut 2 bases from V and 0 bases from J; bases unmatched to any gene: 4. Germline CDR1 is LGHNA and CDR2 is YSLEER. CDR3 size: 17 residues. The CDR3 coding sequence is TGCGCCAGCAGCCAACTACTAGCGGGACTAGCCAAAAACATTCAGTACTTC. This translates into CASSQLLAGLAKNIQYF.

CDR3 protein: CASSQGTRDTQYF. The CDR3 bases are TGTGCCAGCAGCCAAGGGACAAGAGATACGCAGTATTTT. This chain connects TRBV3-1 (or the pseudogene TRBV3-2) to TRBJ2-3; TRBD1 might be the D (5 bases). V was cut by 1 base and J by 5 bases, with 7 bases left in between. The CDR3 loop spans 13 amino acids. Germline V gives CDR1 LGHDT, CDR2 YNNKEL (reference sequence).